These 32 T cell receptor beta chains were all obtained from the same sample, sequenced in a study of cytomegalovirus exposure and HLA in healthy donors. This PCR relied on a set of 60 Vbeta primers and 13 Jbeta primers. Assay: immunoSEQ multiplex PCR; the TCRdb copy retains only in-frame clones and omits some. Its table lists approximately 110,000 clones. The sample taken for sequencing was PBMCs. The origin of the receptors is a man between 18 and 35 years old in good health and CMV-seronegative.

V usage is TRBV19 and J usage is TRBJ1-1; 10 nucleotides align to TRBD1. V shed 8 bases, J shed 5 bases, and the junction held 8 bases outside the gene matches. CDR3 size: 14 residues. Germline CDR1 LNHDA, CDR2 SQIVND (reference sequence). Written as DNA, the CDR3 is TGTGCCAGTCGTCCTGGACAGGGGGTTACTGAAGCTTTCTTT. Its protein product is CASRPGQGVTEAFF.

The chain carries TRBV7-9 and TRBJ2-3; D is perhaps TRBD2 (6 bases). The CDR3 is made up of 14 amino acids. The V end lost 3 bases, the J end lost 0 bases, and 7 bases lay between the germline ends. The germline V gene has CDR1 SEHNR and CDR2 FQNEAQ (reference sequence). This CDR3 is CASSFGGSTDTQYF. DNA for the CDR3: TGTGCCAGCAGCTTTGGGGGGAGCACAGATACGCAGTATTTT.

The chain combines TRBV19 with TRBJ1-1; D is possibly TRBD1 (6 bases). Trimming pared 5 bases from V and 9 bases from J, leaving 10 bases between. This CDR3 has 11 amino acids. CDR1 is LNHDA, CDR2 SQIVND, per germline (reference sequence). The CDR3 nucleotides read TGTGCCAGTAGTGCAGGGGTTAAAGCTTTCTTT. Amino acid sequence: CASSAGVKAFF.

The chain joins TRBV30 to TRBJ2-1; D is undetermined. Germline V gene lookup returns CDR1 GTSNPN and CDR2 SVGIG (reference sequence). With 0 bases removed from V and 9 bases from J, the gap between germline ends came to 12 bases. The CDR3 covers 13 residues. CDR3 in amino acids: CAWSVFGRGEQFF. CDR3 nucleotides: TGTGCCTGGAGTGTATTTGGTAGAGGTGAGCAGTTCTTC.

This chain links TRBV18 with TRBJ1-1; weak D call: TRBD1 (5 bases). V was clipped by 3 bases and J by 4 bases, with 6 bases between them. The CDR3 contains 12 residues. In germline, CDR1 is KGHSH, CDR2 LQKENI. The CDR3 protein is CASSPDSTEAFF. The CDR3 DNA sequence: TGTGCCAGCTCACCTGACAGCACTGAAGCTTTCTTT. Using reference TRBV18 and TRBJ1-1 for the parts outside the CDR3, the full variable domain is NAGVMQNPRHLVRRRGQEARLRCSPMKGHSHVYWYRQLPEEGLKFMVYLQKENIIDESGMPKERFSAEFPKEGPSILRIQQVVRGDSAAYFCASSPDSTEAFFGQGTRLTVV.

This chain uses TRBV6-1 with TRBJ2-3, with TRBD1 matching 8 bases. Trimming cost V 5 bases and J 2 bases; bases outside gene matches: 6. The germline V gene encodes CDR1 MNHNS and CDR2 SASEGT. The CDR3 runs to 15 residues. The DNA for the CDR3 is TGTGCCAGCAGTCCCCGACAGGGGTACACAGATACGCAGTATTTT. Translating it yields CASSPRQGYTDTQYF.

The V and J genes are TRBV6-6 and TRBJ1-5; weak D call: TRBD1 (5 bases). Germline CDR1 reads MNHNY; CDR2 reads SVGAGI (reference sequence). The CDR3 extends over 14 amino acids. The V end lost 5 bases, the J end lost 1 base, and 9 bases lay between the germline ends. CDR3 nucleotide sequence: TGTGCCAGCAGTCTCGGGGGAAGCAATCAGCCCCAGCATTTT. Translated: CASSLGGSNQPQHF.

The gene calls are TRBV19 and TRBJ2-1; 9 bases are shared with TRBD2. J lost 1 base, V lost 0 bases, and 1 base had no gene match. CDR3 length: 16 residues. Germline-derived CDR1 and CDR2 are LNHDA and SQIVND (reference sequence). The CDR3 DNA is TGTGCCAGTAGTATAGATGCGGGGGGGTCCTACAATGAGCAGTTCTTC. Its protein is CASSIDAGGSYNEQFF.

This chain links TRBV28 with TRBJ1-3; maybe TRBD1 (6 bases). V lost 3 bases and J lost 5, with 14 bases in between. The CDR3 covers 15 residues. In germline, CDR1 is MDHEN, CDR2 SYDVKM. The CDR3 protein is CASSFRGADRNTIYF. CDR3 sequence (DNA): TGTGCCAGCAGTTTTCGGGGGGCCGATCGAAACACCATATATTTT.

J is TRBJ2-7 and V is TRBV5-5, with 8 bases fitting TRBD1. This CDR3 is built from 16 residues. Unmatched junction bases numbered 9, after V lost 4 bases and J lost 0 bases. Germline CDR1 and CDR2: SGHKS and YYEKEE (reference sequence). The CDR3 loop reads CASSPADRDPSYEQYF. Here the CDR3 DNA reads TGTGCCAGCAGCCCCGCGGACAGGGACCCCTCCTACGAGCAGTACTTC.

The chain has TRBV5-1 and TRBJ1-2, with D tentatively TRBD1 (5 bases). Germline values: CDR1 SGHRS, CDR2 YFSETQ. The ends were cut back, 9 bases at V and 4 bases at J, with 19 bases in the middle. This CDR3 has 14 residues. The CDR3 bases are TGCGCCACCAATGAGGGGAGGGCTGGCTATGGCTACACCTTC. Translated, it gives CATNEGRAGYGYTF.

The chain couples TRBV5-1 to TRBJ2-7; 8 nucleotides align to TRBD1. J gave up 2 bases and V 4 bases, and 8 bases lay outside the gene matches. Germline V lookup: CDR1 SGHRS, CDR2 YFSETQ. The CDR3 spans 15 residues. CDR3 residues: CASSRPGQDTYEQYF. The CDR3 DNA reads as TGCGCCAGCAGCCGTCCGGGACAGGACACCTACGAGCAGTACTTC.

The genes are TRBV5-1 and TRBJ1-5, with TRBD1 matching over 8 bases. The V gene's germline CDR1 is SGHRS and CDR2 YFSETQ. The ends lost 3 bases at V and 3 bases at J; junction bases unmatched: 2. The CDR3 runs to 14 residues. CDR3 sequence: CASSSGQVNQPQHF. DNA for the CDR3: TGCGCCAGCAGCTCGGGACAGGTCAATCAGCCCCAGCATTTT. The full variable domain, its missing parts supplied by reference TRBV5-1 and TRBJ1-5, is KAGVTQTPRYLIKTRGQQVTLSCSPISGHRSVSWYQQTPGQGLQFLFEYFSETQRNKGNFPGRFSGRQFSNSRSEMNVSTLELGDSALYLCASSSGQVNQPQHFGDGTRLSIL.

The chain carries TRBV27 and TRBJ1-4; no clear D gene. This CDR3 is built from 14 residues. The V end was cut by 0 bases, the J end by 10 bases, with 12 bases between. The germline CDR1 and CDR2 sequences are MNHEY and SMNVEV (reference sequence). The CDR3 reads CASSLSVLRGKLFF. The CDR3 bases are TGTGCCAGCAGTTTATCGGTTTTACGGGGAAAACTGTTTTTT.

The chain combines TRBV7-9 with TRBJ2-7; 12 bases are a match to TRBD2. Germline V gene sequence: CDR1 SEHNR, CDR2 FQNEAQ (reference sequence). The ends lost 3 bases at V and 7 bases at J; junction bases unmatched: 13. This CDR3 contains 17 residues. The CDR3: CASSLGVRLAGADEQYF. For the CDR3, the DNA is TGTGCCAGCAGCTTGGGGGTTCGACTAGCGGGAGCTGATGAGCAGTACTTC.

V usage is TRBV25-1 and J usage is TRBJ1-4; D possibly corresponds to TRBD1 (6 bases). The CDR3 runs to 16 residues. Trimming took off 5 bases at V and 8 bases at J, with 21 bases between the two ends. Germline V gives CDR1 MGHDK, CDR2 SYGVNS. Here the CDR3 DNA reads TGTGCCAGCAGTAGTCGGACAGAGCTTGGTAAAGAAAAACTGTTTTTT. Translation gives CASSSRTELGKEKLFF.

V usage is TRBV28 and J usage is TRBJ2-7; D is unclear. The germline V gene has CDR1 MDHEN and CDR2 SYDVKM. Trimming stripped 5 bases from V and 6 bases from J, with 11 bases between. The length of the CDR3 is 12 residues. CDR3 nucleotides: TGTGCCAGCAGTCCCAGTCCTCGCGAGCAGTACTTC. This encodes CASSPSPREQYF.

The chain joins TRBV7-2 to TRBJ1-5; unclear D gene. The germline V and J ends were trimmed by 11 bases and 4 bases, with 12 bases remaining between them. Germline V gene lookup returns CDR1 SGHTA and CDR2 FQGNSA. The CDR3 covers 12 residues. The DNA for the CDR3 is TGTGCCTGGCGGGAGCCTAATCAGCCCCAGCATTTT. It yields the protein CAWREPNQPQHF.

The chain couples TRBV4-1 to TRBJ1-2; 10 positions agree with TRBD1. Germline V gene data show CDR1 as MGHRA and CDR2 as YSYEKL. Germline trimming cut 0 bases from V and 4 bases from J; bases unmatched to any gene: 2. There are 15 residues in the CDR3. The CDR3 nucleotides read TGCGCCAGCAGCCAAGAGGGACAGGGGTCCTATGGCTACACCTTC. It codes for CASSQEGQGSYGYTF.

The chain carries TRBV27 and TRBJ2-7, with a tentative D call TRBD2 (7 bases). Trimming pared 3 bases from V and 7 bases from J, leaving 19 bases between. Per germline, CDR1 MNHEY and CDR2 SMNVEV (reference sequence). This CDR3 is 15 amino acids long. CDR3 sequence (DNA): TGTGCCAGCAGTTTCCAGGGACGGGGGGCGAGAGAGCAGTACTTC. As protein: CASSFQGRGAREQYF.

V gene TRBV19 combines with J gene TRBJ2-3; D not resolved. The CDR3 spans 13 residues. The V end was cut by 7 bases, the J end by 4 bases, with 12 bases between. Germline CDR1 is LNHDA and CDR2 is SQIVND (reference sequence). In nucleotides, the CDR3 is TGTGCCAGTACCCCAGGCTTCGCAGATACGCAGTATTTT. This sequence encodes CASTPGFADTQYF.

The CDR3 sequence is CASSVTSGRGDTIYF. CDR3 nucleotide sequence: TGTGCCAGCAGCGTAACTTCAGGCCGGGGAGACACCATATATTTT. This chain joins TRBV6-5 and TRBJ1-3; D is uncertain. CDR1 MNHEY and CDR2 SVGAGI come from the germline V gene. There are 15 residues in the CDR3. The V and J ends lost 6 bases and 8 bases respectively, with 20 bases between them.

The chain has TRBV30 and TRBJ1-1; no reliable D call. Germline CDR1 reads GTSNPN; CDR2 reads SVGIG (reference sequence). With 8 bases removed from V and 6 bases from J, the gap between germline ends came to 10 bases. The CDR3 totals 10 residues. Here the CDR3 reads CAGGRSEAFF. CDR3 bases: TGTGCCGGCGGCAGATCTGAAGCTTTCTTT.

The chain recombines TRBV7-9 with TRBJ1-1; 7 bases are a match to TRBD1. This CDR3 spans 16 amino acids. The J segment lost 6 bases and the V segment lost 1 base, leaving 11 bases of the junction unmatched. CDR1 is SEHNR and CDR2 is FQNEAQ in the germline V gene (reference sequence). The CDR3 protein is CASSLDRGREVPEAFF. The CDR3 DNA reads TGTGCCAGCAGCTTAGATAGGGGGCGCGAGGTCCCTGAAGCTTTCTTT.

This sequence joins TRBV5-6 and TRBJ1-1, with a tentative D call TRBD1 (5 bases). There are 17 residues in the CDR3. From germline, CDR1 is SGHDT and CDR2 YYEEEE. Trimming removed 4 bases from V and 0 bases from J, with 19 bases in between. This CDR3 reads CASSPSYQGNMNTEAFF. The CDR3 DNA sequence: TGTGCCAGCAGCCCCTCCTACCAGGGCAACATGAACACTGAAGCTTTCTTT.

This sequence joins TRBV6-6 and TRBJ2-7; D gene uncertain. V was cut by 4 bases and J by 4 bases, with 8 bases left in between. Germline CDR1 MNHNY, CDR2 SVGAGI (reference sequence). The CDR3 spans 12 residues. The CDR3 spells CASSSNTYEQYF. The CDR3 nucleotides are TGTGCCAGCAGTTCCAATACTTACGAGCAGTACTTC.

The rearrangement links TRBV18 to TRBJ2-5; 7 positions match TRBD2. Losses at the gene ends were 6 bases for V and 9 bases for J; bases not matched to a gene: 16. CDR1 KGHSH and CDR2 LQKENI come from the germline V gene. This CDR3 comprises 15 residues. CDR3 in DNA: TGTGCCAGCTCCGGAACGACTAGCCGCCCGGGGGCCCAGTACTTC. Its translation is CASSGTTSRPGAQYF. The full variable domain, in which reference TRBV18 and TRBJ2-5 provide the parts outside the CDR3, is NAGVMQNPRHLVRRRGQEARLRCSPMKGHSHVYWYRQLPEEGLKFMVYLQKENIIDESGMPKERFSAEFPKEGPSILRIQQVVRGDSAAYFCASSGTTSRPGAQYFGPGTRLLVL.

The rearrangement joins TRBV6-1 to TRBJ2-7; 10 bases are a match to TRBD2. The CDR3 has 16 amino acids. V lost 2 bases to trimming and J lost 7 bases; unmatched junction nucleotides: 11. Germline loops: CDR1 MNHNS, CDR2 SASEGT. The CDR3 loop is CASSETVLGLAFEQYF. CDR3 DNA sequence: TGTGCCAGCAGTGAAACTGTTTTGGGACTAGCGTTTGAGCAGTACTTC.

DNA for the CDR3: TGCGCCAGCAACCCCAGCTCTGGGGCCAACGTCCTGACTTTC. Its translation is CASNPSSGANVLTF. J is TRBJ2-6 and V is TRBV5-1; D call uncertain. The CDR3 runs to 14 residues. V dropped 6 bases and J dropped 0 bases, with 7 bases sitting between them. Germline V gene lookup returns CDR1 SGHRS and CDR2 YFSETQ.

Points on this clone: This specimen includes other DNA sequences encoding the same CDR3. The genes are TRBV5-1 and TRBJ1-3, with D unclear. V was clipped by 0 bases and J by 0 bases, with 7 bases between them. CDR1 is SGHRS, CDR2 YFSETQ, per germline. The CDR3 covers 15 residues. The DNA for the CDR3 is TGCGCCAGCAGCTTGGGAGGGAGCTCTGGAAACACCATATATTTT. Translated: CASSLGGSSGNTIYF. The variable domain in full, with the rest retrieved from reference TRBV5-1 and TRBJ1-3, is KAGVTQTPRYLIKTRGQQVTLSCSPISGHRSVSWYQQTPGQGLQFLFEYFSETQRNKGNFPGRFSGRQFSNSRSEMNVSTLELGDSALYLCASSLGGSSGNTIYFGEGSWLTVV.

A word on this clone: At one of its ends the junction is not consistent with the germline gene, which may arise from a read error. The chain recombines TRBV11-3 with TRBJ2-7; D possibly uses TRBD1 or TRBD2 (5 bases each). Germline V gives CDR1 SGHNT, CDR2 YENEEA. The CDR3 has 13 residues. CDR3 DNA: TGTGCCGGCAGCTTAGGACTGGGGCTCGAGCAGTACTTC. The encoded protein is CAGSLGLGLEQYF.

The chain joins TRBV5-1 to TRBJ1-1; weak D call: TRBD1 (5 bases). Germline loops: CDR1 SGHRS, CDR2 YFSETQ. CDR3 length: 13 amino acids. Trimming took 3 bases from V and 1 from J, leaving 7 bases between them. The chain's CDR3 is CASSWGSNTEAFF. The CDR3 coding sequence is TGCGCCAGCAGCTGGGGCTCGAACACTGAAGCTTTCTTT.